This T cell receptor (beta chain) was profiled in a study of human CD8 memory T cell subsets. Production of TCR beta libraries used UMI-labeled 5' RACE as the method. After re-calling the 5' RACE reads, TCRdb lists one entry per CDR3 protein, DNA absent. This repertoire includes 12,000 or so distinct CDR3 sequences. Details on this clonotype: Its specificity is not known.

RNA was obtained from duplicate vials of around 150,000 sorted CD8+ T cells per subset. Findings of the study overall: There was only minimal overlap between the repertoires of stem-like memory and precursor exhausted T cells.

The specimen sequenced was CD8+ T cells from PBMCs. This clonotype originated in a human donor in good health.

The CDR3 region is CSVEAGSEYEQYF. The rearrangement links TRBV29-1 to TRBJ2-7; TCRdb outputs TRBD2, but without DNA this stays unchecked. Germline-derived CDR1 and CDR2 are SQVTM and ANQGSEA. The length of the CDR3 is 13 residues.